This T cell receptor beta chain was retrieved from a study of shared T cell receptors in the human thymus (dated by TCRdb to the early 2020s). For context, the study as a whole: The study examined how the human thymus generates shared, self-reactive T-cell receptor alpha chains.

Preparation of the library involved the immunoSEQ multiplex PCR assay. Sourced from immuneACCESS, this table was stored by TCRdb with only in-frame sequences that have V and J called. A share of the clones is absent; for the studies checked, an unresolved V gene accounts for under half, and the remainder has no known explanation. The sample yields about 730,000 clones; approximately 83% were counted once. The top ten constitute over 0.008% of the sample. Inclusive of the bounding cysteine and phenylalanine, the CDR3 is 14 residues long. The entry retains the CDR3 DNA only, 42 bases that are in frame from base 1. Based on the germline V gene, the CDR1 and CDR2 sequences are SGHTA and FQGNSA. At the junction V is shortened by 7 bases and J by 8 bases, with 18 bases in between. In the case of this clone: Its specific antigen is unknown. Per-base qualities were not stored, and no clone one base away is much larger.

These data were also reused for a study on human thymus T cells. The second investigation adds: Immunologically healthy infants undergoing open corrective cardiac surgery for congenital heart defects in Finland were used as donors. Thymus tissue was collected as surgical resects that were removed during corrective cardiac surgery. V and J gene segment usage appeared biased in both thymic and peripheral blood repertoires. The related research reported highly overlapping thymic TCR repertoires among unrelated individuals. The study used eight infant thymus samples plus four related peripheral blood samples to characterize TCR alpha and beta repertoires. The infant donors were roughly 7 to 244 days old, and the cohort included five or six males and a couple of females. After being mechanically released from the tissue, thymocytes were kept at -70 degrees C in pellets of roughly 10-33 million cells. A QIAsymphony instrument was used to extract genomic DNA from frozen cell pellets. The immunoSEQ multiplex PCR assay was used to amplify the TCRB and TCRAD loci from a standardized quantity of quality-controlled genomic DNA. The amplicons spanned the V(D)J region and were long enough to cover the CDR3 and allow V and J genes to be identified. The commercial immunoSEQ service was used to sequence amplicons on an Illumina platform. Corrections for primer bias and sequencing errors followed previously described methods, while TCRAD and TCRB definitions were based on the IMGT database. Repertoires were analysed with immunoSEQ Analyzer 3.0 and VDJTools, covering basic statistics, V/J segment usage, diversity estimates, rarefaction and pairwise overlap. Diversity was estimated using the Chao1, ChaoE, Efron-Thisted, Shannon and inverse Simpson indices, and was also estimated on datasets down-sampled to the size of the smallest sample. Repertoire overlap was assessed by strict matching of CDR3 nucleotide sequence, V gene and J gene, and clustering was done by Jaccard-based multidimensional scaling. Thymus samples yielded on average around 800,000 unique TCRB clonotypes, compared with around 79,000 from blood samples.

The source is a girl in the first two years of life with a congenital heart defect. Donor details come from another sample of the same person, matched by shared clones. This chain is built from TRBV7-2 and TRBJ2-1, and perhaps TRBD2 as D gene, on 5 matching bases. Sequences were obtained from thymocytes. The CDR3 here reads CASIDKRGSDEQFF. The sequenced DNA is TGTGCCAGCATCGATAAACGAGGGTCCGATGAGCAGTTCTTC.